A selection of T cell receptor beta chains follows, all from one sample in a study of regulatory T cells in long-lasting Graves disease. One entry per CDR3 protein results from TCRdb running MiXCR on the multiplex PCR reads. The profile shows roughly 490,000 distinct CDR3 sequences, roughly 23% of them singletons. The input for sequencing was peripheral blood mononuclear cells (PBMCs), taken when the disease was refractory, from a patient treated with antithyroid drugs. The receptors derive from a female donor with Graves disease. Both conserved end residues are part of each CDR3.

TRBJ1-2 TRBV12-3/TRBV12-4 CASSFGTGTSYGYTF
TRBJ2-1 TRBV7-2 CASRSGGGNEQFF
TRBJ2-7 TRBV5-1 CASSWGHKTGSYEQYF
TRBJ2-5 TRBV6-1 CASSPTQPGQGQETQYF
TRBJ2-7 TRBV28 CASSPTSGRPGEQYF
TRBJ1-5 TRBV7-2 CASSQDRGHQPQHF
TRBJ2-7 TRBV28 CASSLMGTEQYF
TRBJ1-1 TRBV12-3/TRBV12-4 CASSPGTEATEAFF
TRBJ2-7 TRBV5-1 CASRQGSSYEQYF
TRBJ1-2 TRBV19 CASSLRRNNYGYTF
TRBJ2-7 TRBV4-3 CASSPREGLTYEQYF
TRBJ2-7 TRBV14 CASSQALSVHEQYF
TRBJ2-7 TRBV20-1 CSARGIPAGAATYEQYF
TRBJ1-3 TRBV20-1 CSATQGVGGNTIYF
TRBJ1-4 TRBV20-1 CSARRGSTNEKLFF
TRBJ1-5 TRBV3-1 CASSPTRGGGNQPQHF
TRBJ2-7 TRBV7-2 CASSLEASYSYEQYF
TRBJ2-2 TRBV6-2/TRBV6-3 CASSQKGYTGELFF
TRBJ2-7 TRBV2 CASTLRGTSGSYEQYF
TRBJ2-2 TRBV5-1 CASSVSGSGNTGELFF
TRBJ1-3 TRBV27 CASSSLPRSGNTIYF
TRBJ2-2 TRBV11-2 CASSSSRLAGRGELFF
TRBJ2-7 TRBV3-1 CASSPHGQGIHEQYF
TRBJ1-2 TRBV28 CASRTGGIANYGYTF
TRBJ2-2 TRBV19 CASSTLPGLNTGELFF
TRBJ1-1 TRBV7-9 CASSHGGLNTEAFF
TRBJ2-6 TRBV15 CATSRDGSGANVLTF
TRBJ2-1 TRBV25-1 CASSEYSGSYNEQFF
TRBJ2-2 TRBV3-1 CASSPPRQGGTGELFF
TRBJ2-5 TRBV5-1 CASEPSGSGETQYF
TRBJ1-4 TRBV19 CASSWDGFEKLFF
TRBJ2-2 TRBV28 CASSLRRTPNIGTGELFF
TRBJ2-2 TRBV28 CASSPNRGLAAGTGELFF
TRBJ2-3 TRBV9 CASSRGRLTDTQYF
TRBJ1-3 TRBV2 CASSEALASGNTIYF
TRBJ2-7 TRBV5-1 CASSYRAGTDGYEQYF
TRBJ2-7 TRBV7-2 CASSSPTGREQYF
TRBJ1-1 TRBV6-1 CASSKTSPYTEAFF
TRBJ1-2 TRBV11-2 CASSLGPADYGYTF
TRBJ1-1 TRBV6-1 CASNWGENTEAFF
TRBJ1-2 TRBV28 CASSLDRVKGYTF
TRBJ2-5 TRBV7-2 CASSLGVLQETQYF
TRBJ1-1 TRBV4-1 CASGTLRQGRAFF
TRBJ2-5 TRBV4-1 CASSQVGGEETQYF
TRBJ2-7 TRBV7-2 CASSLGTSQYEQYF
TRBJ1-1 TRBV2 CANRVRMNTEAFF
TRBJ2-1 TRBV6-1 CASTLSGTGYYNEQFF
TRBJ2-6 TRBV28 CASRGQGSPGANVLTF
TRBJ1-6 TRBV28 CASRDREVKALHF
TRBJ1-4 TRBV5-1 CASSLALGEEKLFF
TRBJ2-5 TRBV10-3 CAISETVGLAGGRETQYF
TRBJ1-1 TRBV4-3 CASSQDIGTALMGAFF
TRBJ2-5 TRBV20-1 CSALGRGQETQYF
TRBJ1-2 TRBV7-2 CASSLASRGGGYTF